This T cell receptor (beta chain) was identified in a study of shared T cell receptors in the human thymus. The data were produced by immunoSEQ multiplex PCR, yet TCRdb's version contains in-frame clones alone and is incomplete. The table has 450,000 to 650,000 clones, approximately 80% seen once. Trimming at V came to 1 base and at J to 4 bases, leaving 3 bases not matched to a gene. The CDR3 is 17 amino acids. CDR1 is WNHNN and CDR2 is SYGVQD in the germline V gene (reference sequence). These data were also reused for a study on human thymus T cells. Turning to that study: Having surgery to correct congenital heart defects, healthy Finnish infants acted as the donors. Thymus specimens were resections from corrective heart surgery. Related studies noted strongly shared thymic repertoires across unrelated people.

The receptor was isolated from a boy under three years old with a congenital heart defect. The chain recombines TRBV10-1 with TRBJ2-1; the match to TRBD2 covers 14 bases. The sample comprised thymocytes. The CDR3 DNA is TGCGCCAGCAGTGAGTTCCGACTAGCGGGAGGGTACAATGAGCAGTTCTTC. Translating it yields CASSEFRLAGGYNEQFF.